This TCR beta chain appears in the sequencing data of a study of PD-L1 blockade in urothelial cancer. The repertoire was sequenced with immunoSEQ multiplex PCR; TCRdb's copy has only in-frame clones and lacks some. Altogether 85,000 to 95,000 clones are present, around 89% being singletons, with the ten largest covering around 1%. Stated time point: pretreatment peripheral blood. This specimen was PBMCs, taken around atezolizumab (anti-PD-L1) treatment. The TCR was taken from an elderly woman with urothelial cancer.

For the CDR3, the DNA is TGTGCCAGTAGTATTGCGGCTAGCGGGAGGGCCATGAATGAGCAGTTCTTC. Translating gives CASSIAASGRAMNEQFF. V and J are TRBV19 and TRBJ2-1, with TRBD2 identical over 12 bases. V shed 3 bases and J 7 bases; nucleotides not matched to a gene: 10. CDR3 length: 17 residues. Germline V lookup: CDR1 LNHDA, CDR2 SQIVND (reference sequence).